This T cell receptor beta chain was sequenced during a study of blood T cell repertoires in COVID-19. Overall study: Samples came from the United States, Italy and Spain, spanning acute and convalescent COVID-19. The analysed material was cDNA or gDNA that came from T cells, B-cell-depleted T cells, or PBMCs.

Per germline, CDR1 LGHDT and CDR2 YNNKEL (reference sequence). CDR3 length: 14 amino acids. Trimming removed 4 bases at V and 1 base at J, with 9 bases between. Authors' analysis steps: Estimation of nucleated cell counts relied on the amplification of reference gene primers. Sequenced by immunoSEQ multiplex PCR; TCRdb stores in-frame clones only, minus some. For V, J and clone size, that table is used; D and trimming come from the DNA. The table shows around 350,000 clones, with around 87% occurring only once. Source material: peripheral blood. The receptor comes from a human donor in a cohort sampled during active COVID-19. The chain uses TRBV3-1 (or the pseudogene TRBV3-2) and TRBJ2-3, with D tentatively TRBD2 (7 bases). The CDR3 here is CASSPGGGTDTQYF. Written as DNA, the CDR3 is TGTGCCAGCAGCCCGGGGGGCGGCACAGATACGCAGTATTTT.